A single sample is the source of the 20 T cell receptor beta chains below, sequenced in a study of T cells in tuberculosis. The data were produced by immunoSEQ multiplex PCR, yet TCRdb's version contains in-frame clones alone and is incomplete. Of tens of thousands of clones listed, roughly 94% are singletons. Time point defined: new active TB diagnosis, blood taken before or within 7 days of starting treatment. The starting material was PBMCs, obtained at tuberculosis diagnosis. The receptors derive from an adult with tuberculosis.

The chain combines TRBV18 with TRBJ1-2; TRBD1 matches 8 bases. Trimming cost V 2 bases and J 2 bases; bases outside gene matches: 4. Germline assignment: CDR1 KGHSH and CDR2 LQKENI. This CDR3 spans 15 amino acids. The CDR3, as DNA: TGTGCCAGCTCACCATCAGGGGGCCCAAACTATGGCTACACCTTC. Translation gives CASSPSGGPNYGYTF.

The V and J genes are TRBV28 and TRBJ2-7, with a tentative D call TRBD2 (6 bases). The CDR3 has 12 amino acids. Germline-derived CDR1 and CDR2 are MDHEN and SYDVKM. V was shortened by 5 bases and J by 4 bases, with 9 bases between the two germline ends. The chain's CDR3 is CASSGTPYEQYF. DNA for the CDR3: TGTGCCAGCAGTGGGACTCCATACGAGCAGTACTTC.

The chain couples TRBV5-8 to TRBJ2-4, with D unclear. Germline CDR1 reads SGHTS; CDR2 reads YDEGEE. The CDR3 is 15 amino acids. Trimming cost V 4 bases and J 5 bases, with 16 bases left between them. The CDR3 coding sequence is TGTGCCAGCAGCGCCCGGCTAGTGGCCCAAAACATTCAGTACTTC. Its protein product is CASSARLVAQNIQYF.

This chain connects TRBV5-8 to TRBJ1-5, with D unresolved. The CDR3 extends over 15 amino acids. Germline assignment: CDR1 SGHTS and CDR2 YDEGEE. Deletions cut 4 bases from V and 0 bases from J, with 11 bases between. DNA for the CDR3: TGTGCCAGCAGCAAGAGCACCGCTAGCAATCAGCCCCAGCATTTT. Amino acids: CASSKSTASNQPQHF.

The chain couples TRBV7-8 to TRBJ1-3; TRBD1 agrees at 7 bases. CDR3 length equals 14 residues. Germline V gene sequence: CDR1 SGHVS, CDR2 FQNEAQ. With 4 bases clipped from V and 4 bases from J, the junction kept 4 bases outside the gene matches. CDR3 nucleotide sequence: TGTGCCAGCAGCTCGACAGGGTTGGGAAACACCATATATTTT. This codes for CASSSTGLGNTIYF.

V is TRBV28 and J is TRBJ2-2; 8 bases are shared with TRBD1. Germline V CDR1 and CDR2: MDHEN, SYDVKM. The V segment lost 10 bases and the J segment 5 bases; nucleotides outside the gene matches: 12. This CDR3 contains 15 residues. The CDR3: CATSAWTGRTGELFF. As DNA, the CDR3 is TGTGCCACCTCCGCGTGGACAGGGCGAACCGGGGAGCTGTTTTTT.

V usage is TRBV19 and J usage is TRBJ1-5; D is uncertain. V was pared by 3 bases and J by 4 bases, with 16 bases between. Germline V gene lookup returns CDR1 LNHDA and CDR2 SQIVND (reference sequence). The CDR3 totals 16 residues. The CDR3 nucleotides read TGTGCCAGTAGTATCCTCGGGGAGCTTGAAAATCAGCCCCAGCATTTT. As protein: CASSILGELENQPQHF.

This rearrangement joins TRBV9 to TRBJ2-1; tentative D call: TRBD2 (5 bases). The CDR3 has 14 residues. V shed 4 bases and J shed 10 bases, with 18 bases lying between them. Per the germline V gene, CDR1 is SGDLS and CDR2 is YYNGEE. The DNA for the CDR3 is TGTGCCAGCAGCTCCCCTGAGCGGCGACTCGAGCAGTTCTTC. Amino acid sequence: CASSSPERRLEQFF.

The gene calls are TRBV7-9 and TRBJ2-3; 12 nucleotides agree with TRBD2. This CDR3 is 19 amino acids long. Trimming cost V 5 bases and J 3 bases; bases outside gene matches: 15. Germline V lookup: CDR1 SEHNR, CDR2 FQNEAQ (reference sequence). CDR3 nucleotides: TGTGCCAGCAGCCTGACTAGCGGGAGTGACTTCGGAGTGACAGATACGCAGTATTTT. Its protein product is CASSLTSGSDFGVTDTQYF.

This clone was counted only a few times. The chain combines TRBV19 with TRBJ1-5; TRBD1 matches at 7 bases. Trimming took 6 bases from V and 1 from J; bases not matched to a gene: 6. This CDR3 region has 15 residues. The germline CDR1 and CDR2 sequences are LNHDA and SQIVND (reference sequence). The CDR3 DNA follows: TGTGCCAGTAGCACCAGGGGGATGAGCAATCAGCCCCAGCATTTT. Translation gives CASSTRGMSNQPQHF.

This chain links TRBV20-1 with TRBJ2-5; no definite D call. The V end lost 3 bases, the J end lost 5 bases, and 4 bases lay between the germline ends. Germline V gene sequence: CDR1 DFQATT, CDR2 SNEGSKA (reference sequence). The CDR3 extends over 10 amino acids. The CDR3 here is CSASSETQYF. In DNA, the CDR3 is TGCAGTGCTAGTTCGGAGACCCAGTACTTC.

The J gene is TRBJ2-7, the V gene TRBV4-3; 9 bases align to TRBD1. Trimming took 0 bases from V and 7 from J; bases not matched to a gene: 7. CDR1 and CDR2 (germline): LGHNA, YSLEER. The CDR3 is 15 residues long. As DNA, the CDR3 is TGCGCCAGCAGCCAAGATGTGGGACAGGGAAAAGAGCAGTACTTC. This translates into CASSQDVGQGKEQYF.

V gene TRBV29-1 combines with J gene TRBJ2-7; D possibly corresponds to TRBD1 (5 bases). In germline, CDR1 is SQVTM, CDR2 ANQGSEA. This CDR3 spans 11 amino acids. V was shortened by 4 bases and J by 7 bases, with 11 bases between the two germline ends. For the CDR3, the DNA is TGCAGCGTTGCCGCTAGGGGAGAGCAGTACTTC. Translated: CSVAARGEQYF.

CDR3: CATRDSFYGYTF. CDR3 nucleotide sequence: TGTGCCACTAGGGACAGTTTCTATGGCTACACCTTC. The rearrangement links TRBV27 to TRBJ1-2; 7 nucleotides align to TRBD1. CDR1 and CDR2 (germline): MNHEY, SMNVEV (reference sequence). V was clipped by 10 bases and J by 4 bases; unmatched bases: 6. This CDR3 spans 12 amino acids.

CDR3 DNA sequence: TGTGCCAGCAAGGAAGGGGGCAGAATGGATTCACCCCTCCACTTT. Its translation: CASKEGGRMDSPLHF. This rearrangement joins TRBV7-2 to TRBJ1-6, with 7 bases lining up with TRBD1. After removal of 7 bases from V and 8 bases from J, the junction contained 11 bases not matched to a gene. The V gene's germline CDR1 is SGHTA and CDR2 FQGNSA. The CDR3 spans 15 residues.

This chain joins TRBV2 and TRBJ1-3; D not certain. The V gene lost 8 bases and the J gene lost 0 bases, with 11 bases spanning the gap. CDR3 size: 14 residues. CDR1 SNHLY and CDR2 FYNNEI come from the germline V gene. The CDR3 DNA reads as TGTGCCAGCCAGGCGGGAGGCTCTGGAAACACCATATATTTT. It translates to CASQAGGSGNTIYF.

This chain joins TRBV28 and TRBJ2-5; weak D call: TRBD2 (5 bases). Germline loops: CDR1 MDHEN, CDR2 SYDVKM. The CDR3 length is 15 residues. Trimming cost V 3 bases and J 5 bases, with 16 bases left between them. CDR3 sequence (DNA): TGTGCCAGCAGTTTCGAGGGTCTGGGCCGCGAGACCCAGTACTTC. Translated: CASSFEGLGRETQYF. Supplemented by reference TRBV28 and TRBJ2-5, the full variable domain reads DVKVTQSSRYLVKRTGEKVFLECVQDMDHENMFWYRQDPGLGLRLIYFSYDVKMKEKGDIPEGYSVSREKKERFSLILESASTNQTSMYLCASSFEGLGRETQYFGPGTRLLVL.

This clone was seen only once. J is TRBJ1-1 and V is TRBV5-6, with D perhaps matching TRBD1 (5 bases). Germline V gene sequence: CDR1 SGHDT, CDR2 YYEEEE. Trimming left V 1 base short and J 10 bases short, with 11 bases between. This CDR3 contains 12 residues. The DNA of the CDR3 is TGTGCCAGCAGCTTGACAGGCATCGGAGCTTTCTTT. Its protein is CASSLTGIGAFF.

The chain joins TRBV6-1 to TRBJ1-2; maybe TRBD1 (6 bases). Germline V CDR1 and CDR2: MNHNS, SASEGT. The CDR3 loop spans 13 amino acids. Deletions cut 11 bases from V and 3 bases from J, with 16 bases between. CDR3 protein: CAGATAGDYGYTF. Written as DNA, the CDR3 is TGTGCCGGCGCAACGGCAGGGGACTATGGCTACACCTTC.

The J gene is TRBJ1-4, the V gene TRBV28; TRBD1 agrees at 8 bases. Unmatched junction bases numbered 7, after V lost 6 bases and J lost 7 bases. The CDR3 has 14 amino acids. Germline V gene sequence: CDR1 MDHEN, CDR2 SYDVKM. As DNA, the CDR3 is TGTGCCAGCAGCCCAGGGGGCGTTGGTGAAAAACTGTTTTTT. Encoded protein: CASSPGGVGEKLFF.